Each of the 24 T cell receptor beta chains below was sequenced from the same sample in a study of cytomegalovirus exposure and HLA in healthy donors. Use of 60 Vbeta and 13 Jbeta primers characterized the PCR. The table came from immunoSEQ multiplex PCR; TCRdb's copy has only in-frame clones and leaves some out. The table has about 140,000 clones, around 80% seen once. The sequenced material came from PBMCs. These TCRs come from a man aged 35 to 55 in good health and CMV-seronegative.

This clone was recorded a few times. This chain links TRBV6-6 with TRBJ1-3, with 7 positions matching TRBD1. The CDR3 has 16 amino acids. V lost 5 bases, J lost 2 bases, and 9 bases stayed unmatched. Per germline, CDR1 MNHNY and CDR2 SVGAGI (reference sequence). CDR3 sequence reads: CASSTNRGRAGNTIYF. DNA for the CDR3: TGTGCCAGCAGTACCAACAGGGGAAGGGCTGGAAACACCATATATTTT.

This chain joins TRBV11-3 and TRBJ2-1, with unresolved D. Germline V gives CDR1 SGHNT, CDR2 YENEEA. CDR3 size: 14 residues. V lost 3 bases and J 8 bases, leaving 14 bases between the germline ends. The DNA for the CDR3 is TGTGCCAGCAGCTTCCAGTCCAGCCGGGATGAGCAGTTCTTC. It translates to CASSFQSSRDEQFF.

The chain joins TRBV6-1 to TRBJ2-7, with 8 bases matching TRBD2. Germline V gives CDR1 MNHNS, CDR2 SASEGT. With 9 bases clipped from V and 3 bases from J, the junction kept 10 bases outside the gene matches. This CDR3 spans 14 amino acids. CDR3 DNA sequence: TGTGCCAGTAGGGCCCGGGGGGGCATCTACGAGCAGTACTTC. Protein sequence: CASRARGGIYEQYF.

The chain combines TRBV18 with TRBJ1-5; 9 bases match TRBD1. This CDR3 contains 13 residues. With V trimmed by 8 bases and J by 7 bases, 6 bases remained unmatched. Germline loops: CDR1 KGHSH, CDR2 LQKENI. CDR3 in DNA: TGTGCCAGCAAGGGACAGGGAAACCAGCCCCAGCATTTT. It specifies CASKGQGNQPQHF.

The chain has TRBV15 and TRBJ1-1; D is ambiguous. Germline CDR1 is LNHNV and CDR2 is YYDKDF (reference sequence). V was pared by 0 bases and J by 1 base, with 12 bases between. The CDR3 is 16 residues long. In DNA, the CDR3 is TGTGCCACCAGCAGAGATCTACGGGGTACGAACACTGAAGCTTTCTTT. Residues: CATSRDLRGTNTEAFF.

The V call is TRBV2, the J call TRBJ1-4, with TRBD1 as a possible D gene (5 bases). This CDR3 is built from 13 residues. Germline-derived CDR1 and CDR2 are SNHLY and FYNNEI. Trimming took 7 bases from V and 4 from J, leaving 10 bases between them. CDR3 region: CASKTARNEKLFF. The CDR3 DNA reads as TGTGCCAGCAAGACAGCCCGTAATGAAAAACTGTTTTTT. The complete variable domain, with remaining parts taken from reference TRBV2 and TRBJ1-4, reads EPEVTQTPSHQVTQMGQEVILRCVPISNHLYFYWYRQILGQKVEFLVSFYNNEISEKSEIFDDQFSVERPDGSNFTLKIRSTKLEDSAMYFCASKTARNEKLFFGSGTQLSVL.

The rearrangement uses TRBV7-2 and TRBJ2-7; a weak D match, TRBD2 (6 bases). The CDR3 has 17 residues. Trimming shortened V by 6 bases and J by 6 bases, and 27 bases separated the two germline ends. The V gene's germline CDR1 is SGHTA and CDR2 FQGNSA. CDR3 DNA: TGTGCCAGCAGGATGGGGCCCGGGACTGCAACGTTGGGCGAGCAGTACTTC. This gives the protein CASRMGPGTATLGEQYF. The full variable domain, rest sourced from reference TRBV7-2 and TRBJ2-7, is GAGVSQSPSNKVTEKGKDVELRCDPISGHTALYWYRQSLGQGLEFLIYFQGNSAPDKSGLPSDRFSAERTGGSVSTLTIQRTQQEDSAVYLCASRMGPGTATLGEQYFGPGTRLTVT.

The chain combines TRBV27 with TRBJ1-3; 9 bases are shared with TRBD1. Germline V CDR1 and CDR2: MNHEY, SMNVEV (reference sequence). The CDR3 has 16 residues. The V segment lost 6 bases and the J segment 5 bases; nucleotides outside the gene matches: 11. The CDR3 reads CASRPLQGAKRNTIYF. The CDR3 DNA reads TGTGCCAGCAGACCGTTACAGGGGGCAAAAAGAAACACCATATATTTT.

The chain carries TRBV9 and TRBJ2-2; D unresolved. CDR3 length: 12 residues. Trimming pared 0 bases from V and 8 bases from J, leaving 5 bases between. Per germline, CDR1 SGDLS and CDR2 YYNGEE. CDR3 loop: CASSVVAGELFF. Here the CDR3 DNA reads TGTGCCAGCAGCGTAGTGGCTGGGGAGCTGTTTTTT.

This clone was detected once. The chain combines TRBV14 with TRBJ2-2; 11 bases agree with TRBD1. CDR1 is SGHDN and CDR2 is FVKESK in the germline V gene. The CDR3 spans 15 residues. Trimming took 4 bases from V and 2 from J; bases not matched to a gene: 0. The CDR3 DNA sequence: TGTGCCAGCAGCCGGACAGGGGGCAACACCGGGGAGCTGTTTTTT. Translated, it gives CASSRTGGNTGELFF.

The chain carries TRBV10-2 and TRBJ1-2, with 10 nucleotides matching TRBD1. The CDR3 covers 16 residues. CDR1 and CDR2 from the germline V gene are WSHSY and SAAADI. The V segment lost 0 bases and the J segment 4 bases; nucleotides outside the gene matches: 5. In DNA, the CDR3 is TGCGCCAGCAGTGAGTCCCGGACAGGGGGGAGCTATGGCTACACCTTC. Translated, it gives CASSESRTGGSYGYTF.

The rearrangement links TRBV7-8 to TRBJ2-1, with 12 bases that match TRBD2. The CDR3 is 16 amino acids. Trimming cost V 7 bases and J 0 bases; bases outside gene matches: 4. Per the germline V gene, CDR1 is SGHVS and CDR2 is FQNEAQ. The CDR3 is CASTRTSGASYNEQFF. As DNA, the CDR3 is TGTGCCAGCACCAGGACTAGCGGGGCCTCCTACAATGAGCAGTTCTTC.

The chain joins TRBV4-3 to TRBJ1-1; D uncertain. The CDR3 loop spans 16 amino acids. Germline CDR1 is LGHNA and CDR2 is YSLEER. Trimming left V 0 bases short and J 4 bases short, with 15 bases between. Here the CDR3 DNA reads TGCGCCAGCAGCCAAGATTTAAGAGGAGAGGGCACTGAAGCTTTCTTT. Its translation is CASSQDLRGEGTEAFF.

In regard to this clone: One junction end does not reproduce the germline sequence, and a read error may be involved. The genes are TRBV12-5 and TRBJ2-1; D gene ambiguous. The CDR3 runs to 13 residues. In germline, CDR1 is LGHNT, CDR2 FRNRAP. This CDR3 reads CASGLGYYDEQFF. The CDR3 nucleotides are TGTGCTAGTGGTTTGGGTTACTACGATGAGCAGTTCTTC.

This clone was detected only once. CDR3 region: CASSLVGGNNEQFF. CDR3 DNA: TGTGCCAGCAGCTTAGTCGGGGGGAATAATGAGCAGTTCTTC. V usage is TRBV7-2 and J usage is TRBJ2-1; 7 bases line up with TRBD2. The CDR3 has 14 amino acids. Germline V gene data show CDR1 as SGHTA and CDR2 as FQGNSA. J lost 7 bases, V lost 1 base, and 4 bases had no gene match. Filled out from reference TRBV7-2 and TRBJ2-1, the complete variable domain reads GAGVSQSPSNKVTEKGKDVELRCDPISGHTALYWYRQSLGQGLEFLIYFQGNSAPDKSGLPSDRFSAERTGGSVSTLTIQRTQQEDSAVYLCASSLVGGNNEQFFGPGTRLTVL.

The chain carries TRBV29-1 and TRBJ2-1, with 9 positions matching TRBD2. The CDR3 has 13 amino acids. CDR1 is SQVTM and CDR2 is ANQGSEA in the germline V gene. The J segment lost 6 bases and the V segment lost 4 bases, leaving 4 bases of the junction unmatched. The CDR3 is CSVALLAGNEQFF. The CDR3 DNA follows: TGCAGCGTTGCACTACTAGCGGGCAATGAGCAGTTCTTC.

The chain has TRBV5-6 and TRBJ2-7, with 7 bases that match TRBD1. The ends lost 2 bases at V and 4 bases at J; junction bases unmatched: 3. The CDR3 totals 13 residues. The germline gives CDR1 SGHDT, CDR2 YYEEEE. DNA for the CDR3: TGTGCCAGCAGCTTCGGCAGGGGGTACGAGCAGTACTTC. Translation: CASSFGRGYEQYF. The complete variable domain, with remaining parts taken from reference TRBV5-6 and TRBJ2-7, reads DAGVTQSPTHLIKTRGQQVTLRCSPKSGHDTVSWYQQALGQGPQFIFQYYEEEERQRGNFPDRFSGHQFPNYSSELNVNALLLGDSALYLCASSFGRGYEQYFGPGTRLTVT.

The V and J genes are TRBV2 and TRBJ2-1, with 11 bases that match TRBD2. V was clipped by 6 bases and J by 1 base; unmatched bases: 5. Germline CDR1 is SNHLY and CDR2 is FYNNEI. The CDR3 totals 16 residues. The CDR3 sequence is CASRPLAGGSYNEQFF. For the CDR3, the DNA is TGTGCCAGCAGGCCCCTAGCGGGGGGTTCCTACAATGAGCAGTTCTTC.

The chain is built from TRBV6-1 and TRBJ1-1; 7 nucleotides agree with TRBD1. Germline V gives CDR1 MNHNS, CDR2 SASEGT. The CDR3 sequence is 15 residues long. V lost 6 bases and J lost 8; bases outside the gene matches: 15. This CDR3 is CASRGSGTATEEAFF. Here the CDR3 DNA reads TGTGCCAGCAGAGGATCTGGGACAGCCACCGAAGAAGCTTTCTTT.

This chain's CDR3 is CASSWTSEETQYF. CDR3 sequence (DNA): TGTGCCAGCAGTTGGACTAGCGAAGAGACCCAGTACTTC. The rearrangement uses TRBV6-5 and TRBJ2-5, with 9 bases matching TRBD2. Trimming took 4 bases from V and 3 from J; bases not matched to a gene: 0. From germline, CDR1 is MNHEY and CDR2 SVGAGI. CDR3 length equals 13 residues.

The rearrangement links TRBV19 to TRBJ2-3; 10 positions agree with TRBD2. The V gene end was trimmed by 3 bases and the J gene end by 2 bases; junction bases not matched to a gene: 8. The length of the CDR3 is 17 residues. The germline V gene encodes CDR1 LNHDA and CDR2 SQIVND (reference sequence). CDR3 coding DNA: TGTGCCAGTAGTATCCAGCGGGGGGGCCGTGTCACAGATACGCAGTATTTT. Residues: CASSIQRGGRVTDTQYF.

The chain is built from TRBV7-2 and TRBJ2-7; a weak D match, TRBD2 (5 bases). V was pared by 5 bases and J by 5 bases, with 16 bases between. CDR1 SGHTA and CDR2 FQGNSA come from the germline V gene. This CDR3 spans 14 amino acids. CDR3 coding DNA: TGTGCCAGCAGCCCTCCGGACTTACCTCACGAGCAGTACTTC. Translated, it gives CASSPPDLPHEQYF.

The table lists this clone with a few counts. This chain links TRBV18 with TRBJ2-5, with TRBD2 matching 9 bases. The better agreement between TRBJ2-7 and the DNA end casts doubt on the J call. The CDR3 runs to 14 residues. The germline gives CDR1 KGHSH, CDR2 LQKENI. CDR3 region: CASSPAGGNYEQYF. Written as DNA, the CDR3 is TGTGCCAGCTCACCAGCGGGGGGGAACTACGAGCAGTACTTC.

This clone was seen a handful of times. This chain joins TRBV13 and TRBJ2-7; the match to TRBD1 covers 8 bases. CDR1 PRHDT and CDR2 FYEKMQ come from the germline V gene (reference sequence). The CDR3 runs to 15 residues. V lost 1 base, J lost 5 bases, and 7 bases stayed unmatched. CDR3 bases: TGTGCCAGCAGCTTAGCCCCAGGGGGCTCTAACGAGCAGTACTTC. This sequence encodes CASSLAPGGSNEQYF.